The source of this T cell receptor beta chain is a study of cytomegalovirus exposure and HLA in healthy donors. Study-wide results and limits: Earlier analysis looked at TCR beta V segments, and most were productive about 87% or about 30% of the time. The authors enumerated over 150 TCR beta chains as linked to cytomegalovirus. TCR beta chain V- and J-gene trimming was linked, in a later analysis, to a missense variant in DCLRE1C. Within a later analysis, the majority of CMV-associated TCR beta chains appeared HLA-restricted.

V lost 5 bases, J lost 7 bases, and 20 bases lay in between. The germline CDR1 and CDR2 sequences are GTSNPN and SVGIG (reference sequence). The CDR3 totals 14 residues. Primers for the PCR totalled 60 Vbeta and 13 Jbeta. Sequenced by immunoSEQ multiplex PCR; TCRdb stores in-frame clones only, minus some. In the table there are about 140,000 clones, 60% to 85% of which are singletons. As concerns this clone: Its target is not known.

The source of this sequence is a male donor in good health and CMV-seronegative. The sequenced material came from PBMCs. This sequence joins TRBV30 and TRBJ1-2; tentative D call: TRBD1 (5 bases). Here the CDR3 reads CAWAVGGYESGYTF. The CDR3 DNA is TGTGCCTGGGCCGTCGGGGGGTACGAGAGTGGCTACACCTTC.